This T cell receptor beta chain was profiled in a study of shared clonotypes between healthy human individuals. About this clone: The antigen is not known.

In the naive CD8 group, cells lacked CD45RO and were positively selected for CCR7, so terminally differentiated effector memory CD45RA+ cells were left out. Findings and limits, study-wide: When naive CD4 clonotypes were compared across four donors, 4% to 5.5% were shared. Sequencing of the sorted subsets was shown by rarefaction to be incomplete despite large depth.

Germline assignment: CDR1 SGHDT and CDR2 YYEEEE. CDR3 length: 14 amino acids. Trimming removed 4 bases at V and 0 bases at J, with 11 bases between. Sequenced by immunoSEQ multiplex PCR; TCRdb stores in-frame clones only, minus some. The profile shows around 700,000 clones, roughly 94% of them singletons. Sequenced sample: naive CD8+ T cells sorted from blood. This TCR was recovered from a man aged 25 to 40 in good health. V gene TRBV5-6 combines with J gene TRBJ2-7; D ambiguous. In nucleotides, the CDR3 is TGTGCCAGCAGCCCGGCAGTCCCCTCCTACGAGCAGTACTTC. It encodes CASSPAVPSYEQYF. Using reference TRBV5-6 and TRBJ2-7 for the parts outside the CDR3, the full variable domain is DAGVTQSPTHLIKTRGQQVTLRCSPKSGHDTVSWYQQALGQGPQFIFQYYEEEERQRGNFPDRFSGHQFPNYSSELNVNALLLGDSALYLCASSPAVPSYEQYFGPGTRLTVT.